The 29 T cell receptor beta chains below were found in one sample sequenced in a study of vaccination effects on CD4 cells after COVID-19 (dated by TCRdb to between 2022 and 2023). After 10 to 11 days of culture, CD4+ T cells were isolated with the EasySep CD4+ T cell isolation kit. Each participant received two doses of an mRNA SARS-CoV-2 vaccine, either BNT162b2 or mRNA-1273. These receptors are not linked to any known antigen. Library prep was done by the immunoSEQ multiplex PCR assay. TCRdb holds this immuneACCESS table with in-frame rearrangements only. Some clones are missing; in checked studies, unresolved V genes explain under half, and the rest has no known cause. The sample records around 66,000 clones, roughly 81% of which are singletons. About 2.2% of the sample is held by the ten biggest clonotypes. The starting material was CD4+ T cells from PBMCs cultured without peptide, obtained after COVID-19 vaccination. These receptors were obtained from a human donor who received a COVID-19 vaccine.

This clone appeared once. The chain employs TRBV16 and TRBJ2-3, with D perhaps TRBD1 (6 bases). Germline CDR1 reads KGHSY; CDR2 reads FQNENV. This CDR3 has 18 residues. The germline V and J ends were trimmed by 3 bases and 9 bases, with 28 bases remaining between them. The CDR3 sequence: CASSHILGAGRTRGTQYF. CDR3 DNA: TGTGCCAGCAGCCACATCCTGGGGGCAGGGCGTACGAGGGGAACGCAGTATTTT.

The V call is TRBV6-5, the J call TRBJ1-2; a possible D gene is TRBD1 (6 bases). The ends were cut back, 10 bases at V and 8 bases at J, with 17 bases in the middle. This CDR3 is 12 amino acids long. The V gene's germline CDR1 is MNHEY and CDR2 SVGAGI. CDR3 nucleotide sequence: TGTGCCACCCGAGGGGGGGTGAGGGGCTACACCTTC. Translating gives CATRGGVRGYTF.

This chain joins TRBV11-2 and TRBJ2-7; no definite D call. The CDR3 spans 15 residues. V was shortened by 0 bases and J by 0 bases, with 9 bases between the two germline ends. CDR1 and CDR2 from the germline V gene are SGHAT and FQNNGV. The CDR3 is CASSLDLWGSYEQYV. CDR3 sequence (DNA): TGTGCCAGCAGCTTAGATCTGTGGGGCTCCTACGAGCAGTACGTC.

The rearrangement links TRBV11-2 to TRBJ2-1; TRBD2 aligns across 12 bases. In germline, CDR1 is SGHAT, CDR2 FQNNGV. The V and J ends lost 3 bases and 7 bases, in that order; junction bases with no gene match: 4. The length of the CDR3 is 15 residues. This chain's CDR3 is CASSFTSGGRNEQFF. The CDR3 region has the DNA TGTGCCAGCAGCTTTACTAGCGGGGGGAGGAATGAGCAGTTCTTC.

The chain recombines TRBV3-1 (or the pseudogene TRBV3-2) with TRBJ2-5, with D tentatively TRBD2 (6 bases). The germline gives CDR1 LGHDT, CDR2 YNNKEL (reference sequence). V lost 1 base to trimming and J lost 12 bases, with 15 bases between them. The CDR3 has 13 amino acids. CDR3 protein: CASSQGSGGLEYF. The CDR3 region has the DNA TGTGCCAGCAGCCAAGGGTCCGGGGGTTTAGAGTACTTC.

This clone has more than one count but fewer than ten. V and J are TRBV14 and TRBJ2-1; perhaps TRBD2 as D (5 bases). Germline CDR1 is SGHDN and CDR2 is FVKESK. Trimming stripped 7 bases from V and 1 base from J, with 14 bases between. The CDR3 is 15 residues long. The CDR3, as DNA: TGTGCCAGCACCCGGGATAGAAGATCCTACAATGAGCAGTTCTTC. Protein product: CASTRDRRSYNEQFF.

V usage is TRBV29-1 and J usage is TRBJ2-2, with no clear D. Germline lookup yields CDR1 SQVTM and CDR2 ANQGSEA. Trimming pared 2 bases from V and 1 base from J, leaving 8 bases between. The CDR3 consists of 14 residues. The CDR3 coding sequence is TGCAGCGTTGAACAGGAGATGAACACCGGGGAGCTGTTTTTT. It specifies CSVEQEMNTGELFF.

The genes are TRBV6-2 or TRBV6-3 and TRBJ1-5; no firm D call. Looked up from germline, CDR1 is MNHEY and CDR2 is SVGEGT. The V gene lost 6 bases and the J gene lost 0 bases, with 9 bases spanning the gap. The CDR3 is 14 residues long. The CDR3 sequence is CASSRDSSNQPQHF. The CDR3 region has the DNA TGTGCCAGCAGCCGCGATAGTAGCAATCAGCCCCAGCATTTT.

In its sample, this clone was seen a few times. This chain links TRBV6-1 with TRBJ2-2, with D uncertain. The ends were cut back, 2 bases at V and 5 bases at J, with 21 bases in the middle. This CDR3 spans 18 amino acids. Germline V lookup: CDR1 MNHNS, CDR2 SASEGT. The CDR3 spells CASSERLGLWQTTGELFF. As DNA, the CDR3 is TGTGCCAGCAGTGAACGCCTTGGATTATGGCAGACGACCGGGGAGCTGTTTTTT.

This clone occurred many times. The CDR3 protein is CASSQDVSRAGYGYTF. The CDR3, as DNA: TGCGCCAGCAGCCAAGATGTTAGCAGGGCTGGATATGGCTACACCTTC. The genes are TRBV4-3 and TRBJ1-2, with D perhaps TRBD1 (5 bases). V was shortened by 0 bases and J by 5 bases, with 16 bases between the two germline ends. The CDR3 is 16 amino acids. The germline V gene encodes CDR1 LGHNA and CDR2 YSLEER.

The rearrangement uses TRBV18 and TRBJ1-3; D is uncertain. V was shortened by 3 bases and J by 8 bases, with 11 bases between the two germline ends. This CDR3 has 13 residues. CDR1 is KGHSH, CDR2 LQKENI, per germline. The CDR3 DNA sequence: TGTGCCAGCTCACCTACAGCGCGGGACACCATATATTTT. Translating it yields CASSPTARDTIYF.

The chain recombines TRBV28 with TRBJ2-5; D is possibly TRBD2 (6 bases). Germline CDR1 MDHEN, CDR2 SYDVKM. This CDR3 has 14 residues. The V gene lost 3 bases and the J gene lost 2 bases, with 10 bases spanning the gap. The CDR3 loop reads CASSLRRAQETQYF. In DNA, the CDR3 is TGTGCCAGCAGTTTGCGGAGGGCGCAAGAGACCCAGTACTTC. The whole variable domain, remainder taken from reference TRBV28 and TRBJ2-5, is DVKVTQSSRYLVKRTGEKVFLECVQDMDHENMFWYRQDPGLGLRLIYFSYDVKMKEKGDIPEGYSVSREKKERFSLILESASTNQTSMYLCASSLRRAQETQYFGPGTRLLVL.

The CDR3 region is CASSYLGFAEAFF. The CDR3 DNA sequence: TGTGCCAGCAGTTACCTCGGCTTTGCTGAAGCTTTCTTT. V is TRBV6-6 and J is TRBJ1-1, with unresolved D. The CDR3 is 13 amino acids. CDR1 and CDR2 (germline): MNHNY, SVGAGI (reference sequence). Between the trimmed V and J ends, which lost 2 bases and 6 bases, there was a span of 10 bases.

The chain joins TRBV6-5 to TRBJ1-3; a weak D match, TRBD1 (6 bases). The CDR3 totals 15 residues. Between the trimmed V and J ends, which lost 1 base and 2 bases, there was a span of 9 bases. Germline lookup yields CDR1 MNHEY and CDR2 SVGAGI. The CDR3 protein is CASSYWQGPGNTIYF. CDR3 sequence (DNA): TGTGCCAGCAGTTACTGGCAGGGGCCTGGAAACACCATATATTTT.

The chain uses TRBV2 and TRBJ1-1; 8 bases align to TRBD1. This CDR3 contains 13 residues. V lost 2 bases, J lost 4 bases, and 0 bases stayed unmatched. Per the germline V gene, CDR1 is SNHLY and CDR2 is FYNNEI. The CDR3 coding sequence is TGTGCCAGCAGTGAAACAGGGGGCACTGAAGCTTTCTTT. Translated: CASSETGGTEAFF.

The genes are TRBV7-2 and TRBJ1-6; a weak D match, TRBD1 (6 bases). The CDR3 totals 16 residues. The germline CDR1 and CDR2 sequences are SGHTA and FQGNSA. Trimming removed 5 bases at V and 4 bases at J, with 15 bases between. CDR3 in amino acids: CASSPGGVFYNSPLHF. In nucleotides, the CDR3 is TGTGCCAGCAGCCCCGGGGGCGTGTTTTATAATTCACCCCTCCACTTT.

The gene calls are TRBV6-5 and TRBJ2-5; 8 bases align to TRBD1. Germline values: CDR1 MNHEY, CDR2 SVGAGI. The CDR3 totals 15 residues. The trim removed 0 bases at V and 5 bases at J, leaving 5 bases unmatched. The CDR3 protein is CASSYSSRGQETQYF. The CDR3, as DNA: TGTGCCAGCAGTTACTCGTCCAGGGGGCAGGAGACCCAGTACTTC.

The V call is TRBV18, the J call TRBJ1-6; tentative D call: TRBD1 (5 bases). The ends were cut back, 4 bases at V and 9 bases at J, with 16 bases in the middle. Germline V gives CDR1 KGHSH, CDR2 LQKENI. The CDR3 is 15 residues long. The CDR3 DNA follows: TGTGCCAGCTCACTGGAGTCCCAAAGGGGTTCACCCCTCCACTTT. Its protein product is CASSLESQRGSPLHF.

This chain links TRBV6-5 with TRBJ1-5; the D is unclear. Between the trimmed V and J ends, which lost 5 bases and 3 bases, there was a span of 8 bases. Per germline, CDR1 MNHEY and CDR2 SVGAGI. There are 13 residues in the CDR3. CDR3 sequence (DNA): TGTGCCAGCAGTCCGAATTTCAATCAGCCCCAGCATTTT. It translates to CASSPNFNQPQHF.

This clone showed up just once. This chain's CDR3 is CASRRGRLAAFTDTQYF. The CDR3 nucleotides are TGTGCCAGCAGGCGAGGAAGACTAGCGGCGTTTACAGATACGCAGTATTTT. The chain joins TRBV7-8 to TRBJ2-3, with TRBD2 identical over 9 bases. The germline CDR1 and CDR2 sequences are SGHVS and FQNEAQ. CDR3 length: 17 amino acids. V lost 6 bases to trimming and J lost 3 bases; unmatched junction nucleotides: 13.

V and J are TRBV21-1 and TRBJ2-5; the table's D call of TRBD2 was not tested on the DNA. TRBV21-1 is a pseudogene. The CDR3 spans 15 residues. Here the CDR3 reads CASSSPRDLQETQYF. DNA for the CDR3: TGTGCCAGCAGCAGTCCCCGGGACTTGCAAGAGACCCAGTACTTC.

This clone was recorded once. V gene TRBV7-2 combines with J gene TRBJ2-1, with 7 bases that match TRBD2. CDR1 SGHTA and CDR2 FQGNSA come from the germline V gene. The CDR3 spans 15 residues. Trimming removed 5 bases from V and 6 bases from J; junction bases left unmatched: 10. The DNA of the CDR3 is TGTGCCAGCAGCACCACTAGCGCCGCAGGCAATGAGCAGTTCTTC. Protein product: CASSTTSAAGNEQFF.

This clone showed up just a few times. The chain employs TRBV10-1 and TRBJ2-1, with 7 bases fitting TRBD2. Looked up from germline, CDR1 is WNHNN and CDR2 is SYGVQD (reference sequence). J gave up 0 bases and V 0 bases, and 2 bases lay outside the gene matches. The length of the CDR3 is 16 residues. The CDR3 sequence: CASSESRGSSYNEQFF. DNA of the CDR3: TGCGCCAGCAGTGAGTCGCGGGGGAGCTCCTACAATGAGCAGTTCTTC.

The chain is built from TRBV3-1 (or the pseudogene TRBV3-2) and TRBJ2-5; 7 nucleotides match TRBD1. The CDR3 spans 14 residues. V gave up 4 bases and J gave up 4 bases; unmatched junction bases: 6. Germline loops: CDR1 LGHDT, CDR2 YNNKEL (reference sequence). This CDR3 reads CASSPTGVGETQYF. CDR3 nucleotide sequence: TGTGCCAGCAGCCCCACAGGGGTGGGAGAGACCCAGTACTTC.

CDR3: CASSQETYGYTF. CDR3 DNA sequence: TGTGCCAGCAGCCAAGAGACCTATGGCTACACCTTC. The chain is built from TRBV5-4 and TRBJ1-2; D is undetermined. Germline loops: CDR1 SGHNT, CDR2 YYREEE (reference sequence). The CDR3 loop spans 12 amino acids. With 4 bases removed from V and 4 bases from J, the gap between germline ends came to 8 bases.

The chain joins TRBV6-5 to TRBJ2-2, with D perhaps TRBD2 (5 bases). The germline gives CDR1 MNHEY, CDR2 SVGAGI. The CDR3 spans 13 residues. V was pared by 8 bases and J by 4 bases, with 11 bases between. The chain's CDR3 is CASRHAGTGELFF. CDR3 nucleotide sequence: TGTGCCAGCCGTCACGCGGGCACCGGGGAGCTGTTTTTT.

This sequence joins TRBV6-1 and TRBJ2-2; a weak D match, TRBD1 (5 bases). CDR1 and CDR2 (germline): MNHNS, SASEGT. The CDR3 loop spans 13 amino acids. Trimming cost V 3 bases and J 7 bases, with 9 bases left between them. CDR3 protein: CASSDRAIGELFF. The CDR3 nucleotides are TGTGCCAGCAGTGACAGGGCTATCGGGGAGCTGTTTTTT.

The rearrangement joins TRBV10-2 to TRBJ1-1; D gene unclear. Trimming cost V 3 bases and J 6 bases, with 8 bases left between them. Germline V gives CDR1 WSHSY, CDR2 SAAADI. This CDR3 is 12 amino acids long. The CDR3 spells CASSERRAEAFF. The CDR3 bases are TGCGCCAGCAGTGAAAGACGGGCTGAAGCTTTCTTT.

This clone was picked up a small number of times. The V and J genes are TRBV2 and TRBJ1-6; TRBD1 is a possible D gene (5 bases). Trimming removed 11 bases from V and 0 bases from J, with 17 bases in between. Looked up from germline, CDR1 is SNHLY and CDR2 is FYNNEI. The CDR3 spans 16 residues. CDR3 sequence reads: CASSGTVSSYNSPLHF. As DNA, the CDR3 is TGTGCCTCTTCCGGGACGGTGAGCTCCTATAATTCACCCCTCCACTTT. Together with reference TRBV2 and TRBJ1-6, the CDR3 gives the full variable domain: EPEVTQTPSHQVTQMGQEVILRCVPISNHLYFYWYRQILGQKVEFLVSFYNNEISEKSEIFDDQFSVERPDGSNFTLKIRSTKLEDSAMYFCASSGTVSSYNSPLHFGNGTRLTVT.